The entry below gives a single T cell receptor beta chain sequence along with its context. Antigen: not known. The length of the CDR3 is 16 residues. From germline, CDR1 is MGHRA and CDR2 YSYEKL. The V end lost 1 base, the J end lost 4 bases, and 14 bases lay between the germline ends. The sample belongs to a study of cytomegalovirus exposure and HLA in healthy donors. Vbeta (60) and Jbeta (13) primers were used in the PCR. Original handling: Unique TCR beta chains totaled 65 million to 95 million in a later count, with roughly 11 million of them shared. Some clones are missing from TCRdb's copy, which holds only in-frame ones; the method was immunoSEQ multiplex PCR. Clonal size and the V and J genes are those of that table, whereas D and trimming came from the DNA. This sample's table reports approximately 140,000 clones. Points from the study as a whole: Accurate predictions that matched the HLA-A and HLA-B alleles of most subjects were reportedly made from TCR beta sequences.

The material sequenced was PBMCs. The receptor was derived from a woman between 18 and 29 years old in good health and CMV-seronegative. The chain couples TRBV4-1 to TRBJ1-5, with D uncertain. CDR3 amino acids: CASSQVETAVNQPQHF. The CDR3, as DNA: TGCGCCAGCAGCCAAGTCGAAACAGCGGTAAATCAGCCCCAGCATTTT.